This T cell receptor (beta chain) came from a study of shared clonotypes between healthy human individuals. Study-wide findings and caveats: Non-shared clonotypes showed lower generation probabilities than clonotypes common to all four donors. In general, naive subsets displayed greater estimated richness than memory subsets did.

It was CD45RO-negative cells, positively selected for CCR7, that made up naive CD8 cells, with terminally differentiated effector memory CD45RA+ cells excluded. Splitting of each subset's genomic DNA was done evenly across several immunoSEQ plates. Libraries were prepared by immunoSEQ multiplex PCR; TCRdb keeps only in-frame clonotypes and omits some of them. The repertoire holds nearly 2 million clones, with 85% to 95% as singletons. In regard to this clone: Its antigen is unknown.

V lost 0 bases to trimming and J lost 2 bases, with 11 bases between them. This CDR3 is 14 amino acids long. Germline V CDR1 and CDR2: GTSNPN, SVGIG (reference sequence). Sequenced input: naive CD8+ T cells sorted from blood. J is TRBJ2-7 and V is TRBV30; D is uncertain. The sequence was collected from a man aged 18 to 29 in good health. This CDR3 reads CAWSVHSDAYEQYF. The CDR3 DNA sequence: TGTGCCTGGAGTGTACATTCCGACGCCTACGAGCAGTACTTC.